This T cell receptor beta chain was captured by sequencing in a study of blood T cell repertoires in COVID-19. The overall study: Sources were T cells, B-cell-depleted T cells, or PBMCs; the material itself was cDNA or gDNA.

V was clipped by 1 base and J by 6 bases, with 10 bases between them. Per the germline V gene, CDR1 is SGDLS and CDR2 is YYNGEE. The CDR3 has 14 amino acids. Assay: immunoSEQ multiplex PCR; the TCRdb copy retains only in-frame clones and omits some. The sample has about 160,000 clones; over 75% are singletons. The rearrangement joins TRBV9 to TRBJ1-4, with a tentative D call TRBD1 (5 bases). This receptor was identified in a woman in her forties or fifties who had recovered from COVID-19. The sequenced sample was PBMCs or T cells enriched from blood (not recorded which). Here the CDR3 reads CASSVRGTDEKLFF. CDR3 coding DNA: TGTGCCAGCAGCGTAAGGGGTACGGATGAAAAACTGTTTTTT.